A single sample is the source of the 6 T cell receptor beta chains below, sequenced in a study of regulatory T cells in long-lasting Graves disease. Described time point: newly diagnosed GD, antithyroid drugs for less than 3 months. Preparation of the TCR library used RNA extracted from PBMCs. Building the TCR beta libraries relied on iRepertoire HTBI primers, and CDR3 regions underwent Arm-PCR. TCRdb re-analysed the multiplex PCR reads in MiXCR, keeping a single row per CDR3 protein. Of 400,000 to 500,000 distinct CDR3 sequences in the sample, around 16% were seen once. This sample was shared with a second study, whose subject was T cells in Graves' hyperthyroidism and ophthalmopathy.

The material sequenced was peripheral blood mononuclear cells (PBMCs), taken at new diagnosis, from a patient treated with antithyroid drugs. Receptor source: a middle-aged woman with Graves disease.

This clonotype was found a few times. The chain recombines TRBV5-1 with TRBJ2-1, with 11 bases lining up with TRBD2. Trimming at V came to 5 bases and at J to 3 bases, leaving 10 bases not matched to a gene. The CDR3 extends over 17 amino acids. The germline V gene has CDR1 SGHRS and CDR2 YFSETQ. In DNA, the CDR3 is TGCGCCAGCAGGGCCCCACTAGCGGGAGCTAACTACAATGAGCAGTTCTTC. Protein sequence: CASRAPLAGANYNEQFF.

This clonotype was seen repeatedly, ten times or more. This rearrangement joins TRBV11-2 to TRBJ2-1; 11 nucleotides align to TRBD2. The CDR3 runs 15 residues. V lost 6 bases, J lost 2 bases, and 3 bases stayed unmatched. Germline-derived CDR1 and CDR2 are SGHAT and FQNNGV. CDR3 DNA: TGTGCCAGCAGACTAGCGGGAGTCACCTACAATGAGCAGTTCTTC. This sequence encodes CASRLAGVTYNEQFF.

In the case of this clonotype: One junction end does not reproduce the germline sequence, and a read error may be involved. V and J are TRBV18 and TRBJ2-5; 11 nucleotides line up with TRBD1. CDR3 length: 14 residues. Germline CDR1 KGHSH, CDR2 LQKENI. DNA for the CDR3: TGTACCAGCTCAGGACAGGGGGCGCGGGAGACCCAGTACTTC. Protein product: CTSSGQGARETQYF.

This clonotype was seen ten or more times. The chain has TRBV27 and TRBJ1-5; D call uncertain. CDR1 is MNHEY, CDR2 SMNVEV, per germline (reference sequence). Trimming removed 2 bases from V and 4 bases from J, with 18 bases in between. CDR3 length: 17 amino acids. The CDR3 loop reads CASSLPLWREENQPQHF. The CDR3 DNA sequence: TGTGCCAGCAGTTTACCCCTGTGGAGGGAGGAGAATCAGCCCCAGCATTTT.

A remark on this clonotype: This may arise from a read error, as a much more abundant clone is one base away. The chain links TRBV6-1 to TRBJ1-1; D perhaps matches TRBD1 (5 bases). V lost 6 bases to trimming and J lost 4 bases, with 12 bases between them. The length of the CDR3 is 13 residues. Germline V gives CDR1 MNHNS, CDR2 SASEGT. CDR3 sequence: CASRYTGVTEAFF. In DNA form, the CDR3 reads TGTGCCAGCAGATATACAGGTGTCACTGAAGCTTTCTTT.

This rearrangement joins TRBV9 to TRBJ2-5; 7 nucleotides agree with TRBD2. V lost 0 bases, J lost 5 bases, and 7 bases stayed unmatched. The CDR3 is 15 residues long. Per the germline V gene, CDR1 is SGDLS and CDR2 is YYNGEE. The CDR3 nucleotides read TGTGCCAGCAGCGTAGGGGCTAGCGGAGGGGAGACCCAGTACTTC. This gives the protein CASSVGASGGETQYF.